One and the same sample provided the 27 T cell receptor beta chains below, sequenced in a study of STAT3 mutations in large granular lymphocyte leukemia. Study conclusions and caveats: In T-cell large granular lymphocyte leukemia, about half of patients showed multiple immunodominant subclonotypes.

Assay: immunoSEQ multiplex PCR; the TCRdb copy retains only in-frame clones and omits some. The table has 20,000 to 30,000 clones, approximately 94% seen once. Their recognized antigens are unknown. Input material: peripheral blood mononuclear cells. The receptors come from a man in his forties or fifties with T-cell large granular lymphocyte leukemia. Some clones in this sample may be carry-over from other donors' samples.

The chain links TRBV4-3 to TRBJ2-7; D gene ambiguous. The CDR3 is 15 amino acids. V lost 1 base and J 3 bases, leaving 13 bases between the germline ends. CDR1 and CDR2 (germline): LGHNA, YSLEER. The CDR3 sequence is CASSQVGNSNYEQYF. The DNA of the CDR3 is TGCGCCAGCAGCCAAGTAGGAAACAGCAACTACGAGCAGTACTTC.

The rearrangement links TRBV7-9 to TRBJ2-4; 9 bases are a match to TRBD1. The junction had 9 bases not matched to a gene; V was cut back by 3 bases and J by 6 bases. This CDR3 has 16 amino acids. Germline CDR1 SEHNR, CDR2 FQNEAQ (reference sequence). The chain's CDR3 is CASSFSRDRVGNIQYF. The CDR3 bases are TGTGCCAGCAGCTTTTCCCGGGACAGGGTTGGAAACATTCAGTACTTC.

This clone was seen only a few times. The gene calls are TRBV27 and TRBJ2-7, with D possibly matching TRBD1 (7 bases). V gave up 5 bases and J gave up 7 bases, with 15 bases separating them. The germline V gene has CDR1 MNHEY and CDR2 SMNVEV (reference sequence). This CDR3 spans 13 amino acids. The CDR3 DNA reads TGTGCCAGCAGTCCCACCTCAGGGGGGGAGCAGTACTTC. As protein: CASSPTSGGEQYF.

The chain couples TRBV25-1 to TRBJ2-5, with D possibly matching TRBD2 (5 bases). V shed 4 bases and J shed 1 base, with 13 bases lying between them. This CDR3 is 15 amino acids long. Germline CDR1 reads MGHDK; CDR2 reads SYGVNS. The CDR3 nucleotides read TGTGCCAGCAGTGTAACTAGTAGGGCCCAAGAGACCCAGTACTTC. Translating it yields CASSVTSRAQETQYF.

The V and J genes are TRBV19 and TRBJ2-1, with 7 positions matching TRBD2. V gave up 6 bases and J gave up 9 bases; unmatched junction bases: 8. The CDR3 has 13 residues. Germline-derived CDR1 and CDR2 are LNHDA and SQIVND (reference sequence). The CDR3 DNA reads as TGTGCCAGTAGCAACCGGGGAGGGGCTGAGCAGTTCTTC. Its protein is CASSNRGGAEQFF. Based on the CDR3 plus reference TRBV19 and TRBJ2-1, the full variable domain is DGGITQSPKYLFRKEGQNVTLSCEQNLNHDAMYWYRQDPGQGLRLIYYSQIVNDFQKGDIAEGYSVSREKKESFPLTVTSAQKNPTAFYLCASSNRGGAEQFFGPGTRLTVL.

This chain joins TRBV10-3 and TRBJ1-2, with D perhaps matching TRBD1 (5 bases). Trimming took 6 bases from V and 8 from J, leaving 16 bases between them. CDR1 ENHRY and CDR2 SYGVKD come from the germline V gene. The CDR3 consists of 13 residues. The CDR3 nucleotides read TGTGCCATCAGCCAGTCCGGACACGACGGCTACACCTTC. It specifies CAISQSGHDGYTF.

This chain links TRBV5-4 with TRBJ1-1; 7 bases line up with TRBD1. Germline values: CDR1 SGHNT, CDR2 YYREEE (reference sequence). The CDR3 totals 11 residues. V lost 9 bases, J lost 8 bases, and 7 bases stayed unmatched. CDR3 bases: TGTGCCACAAGGAGGGACAGCGAAGCTTTCTTT. Translating gives CATRRDSEAFF. Full variable domain (outside the CDR3, taken from reference TRBV5-4 and TRBJ1-1): ETGVTQSPTHLIKTRGQQVTLRCSSQSGHNTVSWYQQALGQGPQFIFQYYREEENGRGNFPPRFSGLQFPNYSSELNVNALELDDSALYLCATRRDSEAFFGQGTRLTVV.

The CDR3 sequence: CASSPMRGANEQFF. The CDR3 region has the DNA TGTGCCAGCAGCCCGATGCGAGGGGCGAATGAGCAGTTCTTC. This rearrangement joins TRBV7-3 to TRBJ2-1, with D perhaps assigned TRBD1 or TRBD2 (5 bases each). Trimming left V 5 bases short and J 7 bases short, with 15 bases between. The germline CDR1 and CDR2 sequences are SGHTA and FQGTGA. There are 14 residues in the CDR3.

This clone showed up just once. J is TRBJ1-6 and V is TRBV18; D unclear. The V end lost 6 bases, the J end lost 4 bases, and 19 bases lay between the germline ends. Germline V gene sequence: CDR1 KGHSH, CDR2 LQKENI. The CDR3 contains 17 residues. CDR3 in DNA: TGTGCCAGCTCTGCCCAAATGGTTGGACGGTATAATTCACCCCTCCACTTT. This sequence encodes CASSAQMVGRYNSPLHF.

The rearrangement joins TRBV19 to TRBJ1-5; D is uncertain. Per the germline V gene, CDR1 is LNHDA and CDR2 is SQIVND (reference sequence). The CDR3 is 15 amino acids. Trimming left V 1 base short and J 5 bases short, with 12 bases between. CDR3 loop: CASSIVPREDQPQHF. As DNA, the CDR3 is TGTGCCAGTAGTATAGTGCCAAGGGAGGATCAGCCCCAGCATTTT.

The genes are TRBV5-4 and TRBJ1-2; perhaps TRBD1 as D (6 bases). The CDR3 has 16 amino acids. The V gene lost 0 bases and the J gene lost 2 bases, with 14 bases spanning the gap. CDR1 and CDR2 (germline): SGHNT, YYREEE (reference sequence). DNA for the CDR3: TGTGCCAGCAGCTTGGGCCCTATAGGGGGAAACTATGGCTACACCTTC. It encodes CASSLGPIGGNYGYTF.

The rearrangement uses TRBV7-6 and TRBJ1-3, with a possible D match to TRBD1 (5 bases). This CDR3 has 14 residues. Between the trimmed V and J ends, which lost 5 bases and 1 base, there was a span of 9 bases. Germline V CDR1 and CDR2: SGHVS, FNYEAQ. CDR3 DNA sequence: TGTGCCAGCAGCCGAACAGGTTCTGGAAACACCATATATTTT. Encoded protein: CASSRTGSGNTIYF.

V usage is TRBV2 and J usage is TRBJ1-2, with a possible D match to TRBD1 (5 bases). The germline CDR1 and CDR2 sequences are SNHLY and FYNNEI. Between the trimmed V and J ends, which lost 3 bases and 4 bases, there was a span of 9 bases. This CDR3 spans 13 amino acids. The CDR3 protein is CASSEGRTYGYTF. The CDR3 bases are TGTGCCAGCAGTGAGGGGCGGACCTATGGCTACACCTTC.

The chain employs TRBV30 and TRBJ2-3; tentative D call: TRBD2 (5 bases). V lost 7 bases, J lost 1 base, and 9 bases lay in between. The CDR3 has 12 residues. CDR1 and CDR2 (germline): GTSNPN, SVGIG (reference sequence). The CDR3 nucleotides read TGTGCCTTCGCGAGGGGCACAGATACGCAGTATTTT. Encoded protein: CAFARGTDTQYF.

This clone appeared once. V gene TRBV6-6 combines with J gene TRBJ2-7; D unclear. This CDR3 region has 13 residues. The germline V gene has CDR1 MNHNY and CDR2 SVGAGI (reference sequence). Trimming shortened V by 8 bases and J by 1 base, and 12 bases separated the two germline ends. The CDR3 spells CASLTTMSYEQYF. The CDR3 region has the DNA TGTGCCAGCCTGACAACGATGTCCTACGAGCAGTACTTC.

The chain uses TRBV2 and TRBJ1-5, with 8 bases lining up with TRBD1. Trimming at V came to 6 bases and at J to 3 bases, leaving 7 bases not matched to a gene. Looked up from germline, CDR1 is SNHLY and CDR2 is FYNNEI. The CDR3 extends over 15 amino acids. This chain's CDR3 is CASSFRDRNNQPQHF. Written as DNA, the CDR3 is TGTGCCAGCAGCTTCCGGGACAGGAACAATCAGCCCCAGCATTTT.

The rearrangement uses TRBV5-6 and TRBJ1-3; no firm D call. V was trimmed by 3 bases and J by 3 bases, leaving 13 bases between them. The CDR3 runs 15 residues. Germline V gene sequence: CDR1 SGHDT, CDR2 YYEEEE. CDR3 sequence: CASSYGRHFGNTIYF. The CDR3 DNA sequence: TGTGCCAGCAGCTACGGGAGACATTTTGGAAACACCATATATTTT. The full variable domain, with the rest looked up from reference TRBV5-6 and TRBJ1-3, is DAGVTQSPTHLIKTRGQQVTLRCSPKSGHDTVSWYQQALGQGPQFIFQYYEEEERQRGNFPDRFSGHQFPNYSSELNVNALLLGDSALYLCASSYGRHFGNTIYFGEGSWLTVV.

This clone was found once. The chain employs TRBV7-9 and TRBJ1-1; 7 bases fit TRBD1. In germline, CDR1 is SEHNR, CDR2 FQNEAQ (reference sequence). This CDR3 comprises 14 residues. The V and J ends lost 4 bases and 4 bases, in that order; junction bases with no gene match: 6. CDR3 residues: CASSSQGDSTEAFF. The CDR3 region has the DNA TGTGCCAGCAGCTCCCAGGGGGATAGCACTGAAGCTTTCTTT.

The chain couples TRBV5-4 to TRBJ2-7; D may be TRBD2 (7 bases). CDR1 and CDR2 from the germline V gene are SGHNT and YYREEE (reference sequence). V was clipped by 2 bases and J by 2 bases, with 11 bases between them. The CDR3 sequence is 14 residues long. The CDR3 region has the DNA TGTGCCAGCAGCTTCGGGGGGCTAACCTACGAGCAGTACTTC. This gives the protein CASSFGGLTYEQYF. Full variable domain (rest looked up from reference TRBV5-4 and TRBJ2-7): ETGVTQSPTHLIKTRGQQVTLRCSSQSGHNTVSWYQQALGQGPQFIFQYYREEENGRGNFPPRFSGLQFPNYSSELNVNALELDDSALYLCASSFGGLTYEQYFGPGTRLTVT.

The chain joins TRBV7-9 to TRBJ1-1, with no clear D. The CDR3 runs 14 residues. Germline V gene data show CDR1 as SEHNR and CDR2 as FQNEAQ (reference sequence). The V and J ends lost 7 bases and 3 bases respectively, with 15 bases between them. DNA of the CDR3: TGTGCCAGCACAAAGGGCACGGGCTACACTGAAGCTTTCTTT. Translation: CASTKGTGYTEAFF.

Comments on this clone: The identical CDR3 is also encoded by other nucleotide sequences in the sample. The V and J genes are TRBV5-1 and TRBJ2-2, with a weak D call TRBD1 (6 bases). Per the germline V gene, CDR1 is SGHRS and CDR2 is YFSETQ. The CDR3 is made up of 15 amino acids. The V gene lost 3 bases and the J gene lost 2 bases, with 11 bases spanning the gap. The CDR3, as DNA: TGCGCCAGCAGCTCTGGACAGTCCAACACCGGGGAGCTGTTTTTT. Translation gives CASSSGQSNTGELFF. Full variable domain (outside the CDR3, taken from reference TRBV5-1 and TRBJ2-2): KAGVTQTPRYLIKTRGQQVTLSCSPISGHRSVSWYQQTPGQGLQFLFEYFSETQRNKGNFPGRFSGRQFSNSRSEMNVSTLELGDSALYLCASSSGQSNTGELFFGEGSRLTVL.

The chain is built from TRBV4-3 and TRBJ2-2; possibly TRBD2 for D (6 bases). The CDR3 is made up of 16 amino acids. Trimming cost V 1 base and J 4 bases, with 13 bases left between them. Germline CDR1 LGHNA, CDR2 YSLEER. In DNA, the CDR3 is TGCGCCAGCAGCCAAGCCTTATGGGGAGGCACCGGGGAGCTGTTTTTT. It is translated as CASSQALWGGTGELFF.

The chain uses TRBV19 and TRBJ2-7, with 8 bases fitting TRBD1. This CDR3 spans 14 amino acids. V was pared by 3 bases and J by 2 bases, with 3 bases of the junction left unmatched. The germline V gene has CDR1 LNHDA and CDR2 SQIVND (reference sequence). The CDR3 loop reads CASSIGTGAYEQYF. CDR3 in DNA: TGTGCCAGTAGTATTGGGACAGGAGCCTACGAGCAGTACTTC.

The gene calls are TRBV28 and TRBJ1-2; possible D gene TRBD1, 6 bases. The CDR3 runs 11 residues. Germline V gives CDR1 MDHEN, CDR2 SYDVKM. V was trimmed by 8 bases and J by 8 bases, leaving 12 bases between them. The CDR3 reads CASEGGIGYTF. Written as DNA, the CDR3 is TGTGCCAGCGAGGGGGGAATCGGCTACACCTTC.

The chain carries TRBV9 and TRBJ2-1; D is uncertain. Germline CDR1 and CDR2: SGDLS and YYNGEE. This CDR3 contains 12 residues. Trimming left V 3 bases short and J 6 bases short, with 7 bases between. In nucleotides, the CDR3 is TGTGCCAGCAGCGGAGAAGGCAATGAGCAGTTCTTC. It specifies CASSGEGNEQFF.

The chain recombines TRBV28 with TRBJ2-7; 11 positions agree with TRBD2. The CDR3 contains 14 residues. The germline CDR1 and CDR2 sequences are MDHEN and SYDVKM. With V trimmed by 7 bases and J by 3 bases, 5 bases remained unmatched. DNA of the CDR3: TGTGCCAGCAAGGGAGGGACTAGCGGCTACGAGCAGTACTTC. It yields the protein CASKGGTSGYEQYF.

The chain is built from TRBV4-2 and TRBJ2-1; the D call may be TRBD1 or TRBD2 (6 bases each). The CDR3 length is 15 residues. Germline CDR1 LGHNA, CDR2 YNFKEQ. Trimming removed 0 bases at V and 6 bases at J, with 12 bases between. The CDR3 sequence: CASSQEGGGGNEQFF. CDR3 nucleotides: TGTGCCAGCAGCCAAGAAGGAGGGGGAGGCAATGAGCAGTTCTTC.